This passage covers 26 T cell receptor beta chains from one sample sequenced in a study of T-cell reconstitution after alpha-beta-depleted transplantation in children. TCRbeta library construction was performed incorporating unique molecular identifiers. One entry per CDR3 protein results from TCRdb running MiXCR on the PCR reads. The sample holds approximately 630,000 distinct CDR3 sequences; around 13% are singletons and the top ten take 0.79%. The source was PBMCs, collected before TCRalphabeta/CD19-depleted stem cell transplant. Every receptor here comes from a girl aged 2 to 9 with congenital amegakaryocytic thrombocytopenia, due to receive a stem cell transplant.

The chain combines TRBV18 with TRBJ1-1, with TRBD1 as a possible D gene (5 bases). Germline CDR1 KGHSH, CDR2 LQKENI. V lost 3 bases and J 5 bases, leaving 10 bases between the germline ends. The CDR3 totals 13 residues. The CDR3 DNA reads TGTGCCAGCTCACCCCGGGACGGAACTGAAGCTTTCTTT. Its translation is CASSPRDGTEAFF.

This clonotype has a count of ten or more. The V call is TRBV20-1, the J call TRBJ2-1; the D is unclear. Trimming cost V 6 bases and J 0 bases, with 18 bases left between them. CDR3 length: 16 residues. CDR1 DFQATT and CDR2 SNEGSKA come from the germline V gene (reference sequence). The CDR3 loop reads CSASGVLRPSYNEQFF. CDR3 nucleotides: TGCAGTGCGTCGGGCGTTCTCCGTCCCTCCTACAATGAGCAGTTCTTC.

In its sample, this clonotype was seen many times. V is TRBV10-3 and J is TRBJ2-5; 7 bases are a match to TRBD1. The junction had 6 bases not matched to a gene; V was cut back by 7 bases and J by 1 base. There are 14 residues in the CDR3. The germline gives CDR1 ENHRY, CDR2 SYGVKD. The chain's CDR3 is CAIKGDSGQETQYF. CDR3 DNA: TGTGCCATCAAGGGGGACAGTGGCCAAGAGACCCAGTACTTC.

This clonotype has a handful of counts. V gene TRBV20-1 combines with J gene TRBJ2-5, with TRBD2 matching 10 bases. The CDR3 is 15 amino acids. V shed 6 bases, J shed 5 bases, and the junction held 12 bases outside the gene matches. From germline, CDR1 is DFQATT and CDR2 SNEGSKA (reference sequence). The CDR3 sequence: CSAIGTSERRETQYF. The CDR3 DNA reads as TGCAGTGCCATCGGGACTAGCGAGAGGCGGGAGACCCAGTACTTC.

This clonotype was found a few times. This chain links TRBV7-9 with TRBJ2-1; TRBD2 matches at 7 bases. This CDR3 region has 15 residues. V shed 5 bases, J shed 7 bases, and the junction held 11 bases outside the gene matches. From germline, CDR1 is SEHNR and CDR2 FQNEAQ (reference sequence). The CDR3 sequence is CASSPAGDLGNEQFF. The CDR3 region has the DNA TGTGCCAGCAGCCCTGCGGGAGATCTCGGGAATGAGCAGTTCTTC. Supplemented by reference TRBV7-9 and TRBJ2-1, the full variable domain reads DTGVSQNPRHKITKRGQNVTFRCDPISEHNRLYWYRQTLGQGPEFLTYFQNEAQLEKSRLLSDRFSAERPKGSFSTLEIQRTEQGDSAMYLCASSPAGDLGNEQFFGPGTRLTVL.

The rearrangement uses TRBV4-1 and TRBJ1-2, with D possibly TRBD1 on 5 matching bases. CDR3 size: 16 residues. Trimming removed 0 bases at V and 8 bases at J, with 19 bases between. Per the germline V gene, CDR1 is MGHRA and CDR2 is YSYEKL. The DNA of the CDR3 is TGCGCCAGCAGCCAAGATATTCCGGCAGCATGGGGGGGCTACACCTTC. As protein: CASSQDIPAAWGGYTF.

The V call is TRBV12-3 or TRBV12-4, the J call TRBJ2-2, with 8 bases matching TRBD1. The CDR3 loop spans 17 amino acids. V shed 6 bases, J shed 3 bases, and the junction held 12 bases outside the gene matches. CDR3 residues: CASRTGTGEFHTGELFF. CDR3 DNA: TGTGCCAGCAGGACCGGGACAGGAGAGTTTCACACCGGGGAGCTGTTTTTT.

The J gene is TRBJ2-4, the V gene TRBV6-2 or TRBV6-3, with 9 positions matching TRBD1. The J segment lost 0 bases and the V segment lost 7 bases, leaving 19 bases of the junction unmatched. CDR1 is MNHEY, CDR2 SVGEGT, per germline. This CDR3 has 20 amino acids. CDR3 nucleotide sequence: TGTGCCAGCACACCATTAATGGACAGGGGAACTACTTCAGCCAAAAACATTCAGTACTTC. Translation gives CASTPLMDRGTTSAKNIQYF.

This clonotype was counted only a few times. This sequence joins TRBV7-9 and TRBJ1-2; 7 bases are a match to TRBD1. The ends lost 2 bases at V and 3 bases at J; junction bases unmatched: 6. The CDR3 has 15 amino acids. The V gene's germline CDR1 is SEHNR and CDR2 FQNEAQ (reference sequence). This CDR3 is CASSLRGGVDYGYTF. The CDR3 nucleotides are TGTGCCAGCAGCTTACGAGGGGGCGTGGACTATGGCTACACCTTC.

This clonotype has ten or more counts. The V and J genes are TRBV6-5 and TRBJ1-1; D perhaps matches TRBD1 (6 bases). V lost 6 bases to trimming and J lost 5 bases, with 13 bases between them. Per the germline V gene, CDR1 is MNHEY and CDR2 is SVGAGI. The CDR3 consists of 13 residues. The CDR3 loop is CASRQGTKTEAFF. In DNA form, the CDR3 reads TGTGCCAGCAGACAGGGAACGAAGACTGAAGCTTTCTTT.

The chain couples TRBV5-1 to TRBJ2-2; weak D call: TRBD1 (5 bases). Germline assignment: CDR1 SGHRS and CDR2 YFSETQ. V dropped 9 bases and J dropped 1 base, with 16 bases sitting between them. The CDR3 is 15 amino acids. In DNA form, the CDR3 reads TGCGCCACCAAGAAGACAGTCATGAACACCGGGGAGCTGTTTTTT. Residues: CATKKTVMNTGELFF.

This clonotype was detected many times. This sequence joins TRBV3-1 and TRBJ2-7; D not certain. Looked up from germline, CDR1 is LGHDT and CDR2 is YNNKEL (reference sequence). The CDR3 covers 13 residues. Trimming took 4 bases from V and 5 from J, leaving 12 bases between them. In DNA, the CDR3 is TGTGCCAGCAGCCTACGGCCTGGGGACGAGCAGTACTTC. Its protein product is CASSLRPGDEQYF.

The rearrangement uses TRBV5-1 and TRBJ2-7, with 7 bases matching TRBD1. After removal of 4 bases from V and 3 bases from J, the junction contained 10 bases not matched to a gene. This CDR3 is 15 amino acids long. Per the germline V gene, CDR1 is SGHRS and CDR2 is YFSETQ. The CDR3 loop reads CASSEGQPYLYEQYF. CDR3 coding DNA: TGCGCCAGCAGCGAGGGACAGCCCTACCTCTACGAGCAGTACTTC.

This clonotype has a count of ten or more. This chain links TRBV27 with TRBJ1-2, with D possibly being TRBD1 (5 bases). V was pared by 7 bases and J by 5 bases, with 23 bases between. Germline V CDR1 and CDR2: MNHEY, SMNVEV (reference sequence). The CDR3 consists of 16 residues. CDR3 DNA: TGTGCCAGCACCCCAAGCATAGGGGAGGCCCATTATGGCTACACCTTC. Its translation: CASTPSIGEAHYGYTF.

For the CDR3, the DNA is TGCGCCAGCAGCTTGGATCTAGCGGATAACACCGGGGAGCTGTTTTTT. It is translated as CASSLDLADNTGELFF. V and J are TRBV5-1 and TRBJ2-2, with 7 nucleotides matching TRBD2. The CDR3 spans 16 residues. V lost 0 bases, J lost 2 bases, and 4 bases stayed unmatched. Per germline, CDR1 SGHRS and CDR2 YFSETQ.

This clonotype has ten or more counts. This chain connects TRBV6-2 or TRBV6-3 to TRBJ2-3, with D possibly being TRBD2 (5 bases). The germline CDR1 and CDR2 sequences are MNHEY and SVGEGT. This CDR3 comprises 11 residues. V dropped 8 bases and J dropped 6 bases, with 9 bases sitting between them. The CDR3: CASCRGDTQYF. The CDR3 nucleotides read TGTGCCAGCTGTCGGGGTGATACGCAGTATTTT.

The CDR3 nucleotides are TGTGCCAGCAGTCGGACGGCGGACCTGAACATTCAGTACTTC. Residues: CASSRTADLNIQYF. The chain carries TRBV27 and TRBJ2-4, with unresolved D. This CDR3 has 14 amino acids. Trimming pared 5 bases from V and 7 bases from J, leaving 15 bases between. Per germline, CDR1 MNHEY and CDR2 SMNVEV (reference sequence).

In its sample, this clonotype was seen a few times. The rearrangement joins TRBV20-1 to TRBJ2-1; D is unresolved. Germline loops: CDR1 DFQATT, CDR2 SNEGSKA (reference sequence). With 6 bases removed from V and 0 bases from J, the gap between germline ends came to 15 bases. The CDR3 has 15 residues. CDR3 nucleotides: TGCAGTGCCCGCTCCGTCCCCAGCTCCTACAATGAGCAGTTCTTC. Amino acids: CSARSVPSSYNEQFF.

This clonotype has ten or more counts. V is TRBV20-1 and J is TRBJ2-7, with TRBD2 matching 11 bases. This CDR3 comprises 15 residues. V was pared by 0 bases and J by 4 bases, with 5 bases of the junction left unmatched. Germline CDR1 DFQATT, CDR2 SNEGSKA (reference sequence). The CDR3 here is CSARELVAGGYEQYF. For the CDR3, the DNA is TGCAGTGCTAGAGAGCTCGTAGCGGGAGGGTACGAGCAGTACTTC.

The V call is TRBV3-1, the J call TRBJ2-3, with TRBD2 matching 7 bases. With V trimmed by 0 bases and J by 0 bases, 0 bases remained unmatched. This CDR3 is built from 15 residues. CDR1 LGHDT and CDR2 YNNKEL come from the germline V gene (reference sequence). CDR3 DNA: TGTGCCAGCAGCCAAGATAGCGGGAGCACAGATACGCAGTATTTT. The encoded protein is CASSQDSGSTDTQYF.

The sample holds many counts of this clonotype. J is TRBJ2-2 and V is TRBV5-6; D gene uncertain. CDR1 and CDR2 (germline): SGHDT, YYEEEE. The CDR3 is made up of 16 amino acids. V lost 2 bases and J lost 4, with 15 bases in between. CDR3 bases: TGTGCCAGCAGCTTTCCATACGACGCGAGCACCGGGGAGCTGTTTTTT. Amino acid sequence: CASSFPYDASTGELFF.

This clonotype was picked up many times. The chain uses TRBV6-1 and TRBJ2-2; TRBD2 matches 8 bases. V lost 6 bases and J lost 1; bases outside the gene matches: 1. The CDR3 is made up of 14 amino acids. CDR1 MNHNS and CDR2 SASEGT come from the germline V gene. This CDR3 reads CASRSGRNTGELFF. The CDR3 DNA is TGTGCCAGCAGGAGCGGGAGGAACACCGGGGAGCTGTTTTTT.

This clonotype was counted many times. The chain couples TRBV29-1 to TRBJ2-1; D remains unclear. The V end lost 0 bases, the J end lost 8 bases, and 20 bases lay between the germline ends. CDR1 and CDR2 from the germline V gene are SQVTM and ANQGSEA. There are 16 residues in the CDR3. CDR3: CSVEDGYASSLDEQFF. In DNA, the CDR3 is TGCAGCGTTGAAGATGGTTACGCCTCAAGCTTAGATGAGCAGTTCTTC.

This clonotype was counted only a few times. The chain links TRBV5-1 to TRBJ2-3; possible D gene TRBD2, 6 bases. Germline CDR1 reads SGHRS; CDR2 reads YFSETQ. The length of the CDR3 is 17 residues. Trimming stripped 0 bases from V and 2 bases from J, with 16 bases between. The CDR3 DNA sequence: TGCGCCAGCAGCTTGGCCGAGCTAGCGCCTCTCACAGATACGCAGTATTTT. This translates into CASSLAELAPLTDTQYF.

This clonotype came up many times. The CDR3 loop reads CASSLLSGPNTGELFF. For the CDR3, the DNA is TGTGCCAGCAGTTTATTGTCGGGACCTAACACCGGGGAGCTGTTTTTT. The chain has TRBV12-3 or TRBV12-4 and TRBJ2-2; tentatively, D is TRBD1 or TRBD2 (5 bases each). Trimming left V 2 bases short and J 2 bases short, with 12 bases between. The CDR3 consists of 16 residues.

This clonotype was counted between two and nine times. The rearrangement uses TRBV2 and TRBJ2-1; 9 nucleotides agree with TRBD2. V trimming: 3 bases; J trimming: 6 bases; junction bases outside the gene matches: 6. CDR1 is SNHLY, CDR2 FYNNEI, per germline. CDR3 size: 15 residues. Here the CDR3 reads CASSERLAGLNEQFF. CDR3 sequence (DNA): TGTGCCAGCAGTGAGCGGCTAGCGGGACTCAATGAGCAGTTCTTC.